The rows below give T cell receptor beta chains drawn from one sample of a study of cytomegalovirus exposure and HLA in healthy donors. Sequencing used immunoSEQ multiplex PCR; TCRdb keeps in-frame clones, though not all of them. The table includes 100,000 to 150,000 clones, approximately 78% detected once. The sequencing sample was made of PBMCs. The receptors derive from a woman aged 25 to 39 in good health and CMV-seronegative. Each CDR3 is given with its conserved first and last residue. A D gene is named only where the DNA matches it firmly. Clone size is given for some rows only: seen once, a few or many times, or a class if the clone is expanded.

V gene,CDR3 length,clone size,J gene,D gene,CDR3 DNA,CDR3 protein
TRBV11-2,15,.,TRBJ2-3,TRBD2,TGTGCCAGCAGCGTGCTAGCGGGGAGCACAGATACGCAGTATTTT,CASSVLAGSTDTQYF
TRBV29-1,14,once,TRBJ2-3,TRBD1,TGCAGCGTTGAGGACAGGGGAAGCACAGATACGCAGTATTTT,CSVEDRGSTDTQYF
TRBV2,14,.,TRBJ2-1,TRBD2,TGTGCCAGCAGTGAAGATAGCGGGGGGAATGAGCAGTTCTTC,CASSEDSGGNEQFF
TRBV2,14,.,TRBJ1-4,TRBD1,TGTGCCAGCAGTTGGACAGGGCGCAGAGAAAAACTGTTTTTT,CASSWTGRREKLFF
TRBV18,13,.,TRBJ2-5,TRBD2,TGTGCCAGCTCACTTAGCGGGACCCAGACCCAGTACTTC,CASSLSGTQTQYF
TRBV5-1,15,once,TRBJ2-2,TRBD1,TGCGCCAGCAGCTCGGGACAGGGGGTTATCGGGGAGCTGTTTTTT,CASSSGQGVIGELFF
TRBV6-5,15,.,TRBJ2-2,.,TGTGCCAGCAGTTCCCTCCCCGGGGTTGCCGGGGAGCTGTTTTTT,CASSSLPGVAGELFF
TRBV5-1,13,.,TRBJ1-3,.,TGCGCCAGCAGCCCCGGGACACTGGGAACCATATATTTT,CASSPGTLGTIYF
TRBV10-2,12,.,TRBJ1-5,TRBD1,TGCGCCAGCAGTGGACAGGGGCTGACCCAGCATTTT,CASSGQGLTQHF
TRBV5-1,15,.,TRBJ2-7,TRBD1,TGCGCCAGCAGCTATCCGGGACAGGGAATTTACGAGCAGTACTTC,CASSYPGQGIYEQYF
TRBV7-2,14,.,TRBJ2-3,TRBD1,TGTGCCAGCAGCTTACAACAGGGGACAGATACGCAGTATTTT,CASSLQQGTDTQYF
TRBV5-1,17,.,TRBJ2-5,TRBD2,TGCGCCAGCAGCGGGACTAGCGGGGGGTACTACCAAGAGACCCAGTACTTC,CASSGTSGGYYQETQYF
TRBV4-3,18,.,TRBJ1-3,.,TGCGCCAGCAGCCAAGATCTTCGGACACTGACCTTTGGAAACACCATATATTTT,CASSQDLRTLTFGNTIYF
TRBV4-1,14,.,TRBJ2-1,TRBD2,TGCGCCAGCAGGGCGGGACTAGCCGTAAATGAGCAGTTCTTC,CASRAGLAVNEQFF
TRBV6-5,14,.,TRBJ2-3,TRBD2,TGTGCCAGCAGTTACGGGCGGGGGGCAGATACGCAGTATTTT,CASSYGRGADTQYF
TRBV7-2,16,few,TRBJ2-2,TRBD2,TGTGCCAGCAGCTATACCGGGACTAGCGGGACCGGGGAGCTGTTTTTT,CASSYTGTSGTGELFF
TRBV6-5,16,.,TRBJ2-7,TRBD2,TGTGCCAGCAGTTCCCCTTTAGCGGGGAGCTCCTACGAGCAGTACTTC,CASSSPLAGSSYEQYF
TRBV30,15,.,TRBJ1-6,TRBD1,TGTGCCTGGAGTGGCCGAACAGGGGGCGGATCACCCCTCCACTTT,CAWSGRTGGGSPLHF
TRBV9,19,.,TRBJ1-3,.,TGTGCCAGCAGCGTAGCTCCCCAGGGAGGTGGAAGGAAACAGAACACCATATATTTT,CASSVAPQGGGRKQNTIYF
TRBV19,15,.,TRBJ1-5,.,TGTGCCAGTAGTATAGCGCCCAGCAGGGCGTTTCTCCAGCATTTT,CASSIAPSRAFLQHF
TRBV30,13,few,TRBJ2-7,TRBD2,TGTGCCTGGAGGTGGGGGGGAGCTAACGAGCAGTACTTC,CAWRWGGANEQYF
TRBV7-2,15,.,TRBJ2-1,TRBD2,TGTGCCAGCAGCTTAGCCGGGAGGGTTCGCAATGAGCAGTTCTTC,CASSLAGRVRNEQFF
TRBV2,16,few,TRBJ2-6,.,TGTGCCAGCAGCAACCCAACAATCTCTGGGGCCAACGTCCTGACTTTC,CASSNPTISGANVLTF
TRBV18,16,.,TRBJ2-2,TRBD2,TGTGCCAGCTCACCATGGAGACTAGCGGAAACCGGGGAGCTGTTTTTT,CASSPWRLAETGELFF
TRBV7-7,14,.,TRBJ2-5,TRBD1,TGTGCTAGCAGCTTGGGACAGGACTCGGAGACCCAGTACTTC,CASSLGQDSETQYF
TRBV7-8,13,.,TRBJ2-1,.,TGTGCCAGCAGCCGGACTGTTCACAATGAGCAGTTCTTC,CASSRTVHNEQFF
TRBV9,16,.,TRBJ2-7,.,TGTGCCAGCAGCCAGGGAGGGACAGGTAACCTCTACGAGCAGTACTTC,CASSQGGTGNLYEQYF
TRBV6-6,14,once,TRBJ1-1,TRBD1,TGTGCCAGCAGCTATGACAGGGCTAACACTGAAGCTTTCTTT,CASSYDRANTEAFF
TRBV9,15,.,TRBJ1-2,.,TGTGCCAGCAGCGTTGCTCCAGGGCGAAACTATGGCTACACCTTC,CASSVAPGRNYGYTF
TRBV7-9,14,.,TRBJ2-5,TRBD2,TGTGCCAGCAGCCGACTAGCGGGAGGAGAGACCCAGTACTTC,CASSRLAGGETQYF
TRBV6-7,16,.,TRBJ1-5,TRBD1,TGTGCCAGCAGTTACCCGACAGGGTTTGGCAATCAGCCCCAGCATTTT,CASSYPTGFGNQPQHF
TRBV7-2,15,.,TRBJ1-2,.,TGTGCCAGCAGCTCCAGGCGGGGGAGGGCTGGAGGCTACACCTTC,CASSSRRGRAGGYTF
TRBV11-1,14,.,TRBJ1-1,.,TGTGCCAGCAGCTCTAGCGGAGGGAGCGGTGAAGCTTTCTTT,CASSSSGGSGEAFF
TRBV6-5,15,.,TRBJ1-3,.,TGTGCCAGCAGTTCGACAGGTAGCTCTGGAAACACCATATATTTT,CASSSTGSSGNTIYF
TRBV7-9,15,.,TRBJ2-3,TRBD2,TGTGCCAGCAGCCCGCTAGCGGGACCCACAGATACGCAGTATTTT,CASSPLAGPTDTQYF
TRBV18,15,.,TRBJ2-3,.,TGTGCCAGCTCACCACCGTTTAGCGAGGGTGGTACGCAGTATTTT,CASSPPFSEGGTQYF
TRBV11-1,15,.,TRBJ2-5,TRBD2,TGTGCCAGCAGCTTCGGGCTAGCGGGGGAAGAGACCCAGTACTTC,CASSFGLAGEETQYF
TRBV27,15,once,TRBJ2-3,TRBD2,TGTGCCAGCAGTCCCCTAGCGGGAACCACAGATACGCAGTATTTT,CASSPLAGTTDTQYF
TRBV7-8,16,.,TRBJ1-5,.,TGTGCCAGCAGCCCCAACAAGGGGCGAGGCAATCAGCCCCAGCATTTT,CASSPNKGRGNQPQHF
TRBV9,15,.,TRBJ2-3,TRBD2,TGTGCCAGCAGCGTTAGCGGGAGGGCCATAGATACGCAGTATTTT,CASSVSGRAIDTQYF
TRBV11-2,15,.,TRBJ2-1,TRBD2,TGTGCCAGCAGCTCGTGGCTAGCGGGAGACGGGGAGCAGTTCTTC,CASSSWLAGDGEQFF
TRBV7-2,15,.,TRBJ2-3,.,TGTGCCAGCAGCTTAGATGGACTCCCTACAGATACGCAGTATTTT,CASSLDGLPTDTQYF
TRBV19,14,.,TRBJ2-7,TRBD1,TGTGCCAGTAGCGATGTAGGGGGCGCCTACGAGCAGTACTTC,CASSDVGGAYEQYF
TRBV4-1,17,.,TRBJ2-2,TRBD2,TGCGCCAGCAGCTCCCTCTTCGGCGGGAGGGCCCCCGGGGAGCTGTTTTTT,CASSSLFGGRAPGELFF
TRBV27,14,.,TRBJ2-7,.,TGTGCCAGCAGTCCCCTTACTCGCTCCTACGAGCAGTACTTC,CASSPLTRSYEQYF
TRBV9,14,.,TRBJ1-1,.,TGTGCCAGCAGTGCGGGACGGCGGAACACTGAAGCTTTCTTT,CASSAGRRNTEAFF